Reported below is one T cell receptor (beta chain). Antigen: not known. The data were obtained in a study of T-cell reconstitution after alpha-beta-depleted transplantation in children. Whole-study findings and limits: Fresh T-cell production supplied most of the T-cell counts and diversity seen one year after transplant. It was reported that alpha-beta T cells came from several hundred expanded graft clones (about two months after transplant).

Trimming cost V 4 bases and J 0 bases; bases outside gene matches: 7. The CDR3 is 17 amino acids. Germline V gene sequence: CDR1 SGHRS, CDR2 YFSETQ. The library targeted TCRbeta and was prepared with unique molecular identifiers. Each CDR3 protein is one row after TCRdb ran MiXCR on the PCR reads. Altogether fewer than 550,000 distinct CDR3 sequences are present, around 16% being singletons, with the ten largest covering approximately 29%. The specimen was PBMCs, mostly from graft donor cells, collected 360 days after TCRalphabeta/CD19-depleted stem cell transplant. This chain uses TRBV5-1 with TRBJ2-2; 9 nucleotides line up with TRBD2. The receptor was derived from a boy under two years old who had a stem cell transplant for Wiskott-Aldrich syndrome, so the T cells may come from the graft donor. CDR3: CASSPIAGVANTGELFF. CDR3 DNA: TGCGCCAGCAGCCCTATAGCGGGAGTAGCGAACACCGGGGAGCTGTTTTTT.